This T cell receptor (beta chain) appears in the sequencing data of a study of read filtering for tumor transcriptome and immune sequencing. From 300 to 400 ng of RNA, a library with molecular barcoded alpha/delta and beta/gamma adaptors was made. MiXCR, run by TCRdb on the reads, gives a single entry per CDR3 protein. The data hold about 54,000 distinct CDR3 sequences, with approximately 13% observed a single time. The CDR3 loop spans 15 amino acids. Per germline, CDR1 MDHEN and CDR2 SYDVKM. This clonotype appeared a few times. This may be a read error, as it is one base from a much larger clone. The receptor's source is a donor at least 40 years old with multiple myeloma. Sequencing input: a population of CD138-negative cells sorted from bone marrow. The V and J genes are TRBV28 and TRBJ1-2; unclear D gene. The CDR3 protein is CASSLVALSNYRYTF. DNA of the CDR3: TGTGCCAGCAGTTTAGTGGCACTATCTAACTATCGCTACACCTTC.